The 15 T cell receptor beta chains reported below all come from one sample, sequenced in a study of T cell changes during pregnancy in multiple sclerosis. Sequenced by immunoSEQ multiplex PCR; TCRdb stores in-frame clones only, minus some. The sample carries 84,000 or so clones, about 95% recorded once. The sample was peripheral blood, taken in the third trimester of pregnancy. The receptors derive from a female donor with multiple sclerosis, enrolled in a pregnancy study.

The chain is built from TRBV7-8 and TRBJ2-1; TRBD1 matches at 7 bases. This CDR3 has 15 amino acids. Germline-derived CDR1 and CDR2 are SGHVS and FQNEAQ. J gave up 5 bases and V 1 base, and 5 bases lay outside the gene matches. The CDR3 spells CASSLVGTANNEQFF. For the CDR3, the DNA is TGTGCCAGCAGCTTAGTGGGGACAGCCAACAATGAGCAGTTCTTC. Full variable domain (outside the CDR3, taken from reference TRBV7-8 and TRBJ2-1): GAGVSQSPRYKVAKRGQDVALRCDPISGHVSLFWYQQALGQGPEFLTYFQNEAQLDKSGLPSDRFFAERPEGSVSTLKIQRTQQEDSAVYLCASSLVGTANNEQFFGPGTRLTVL.

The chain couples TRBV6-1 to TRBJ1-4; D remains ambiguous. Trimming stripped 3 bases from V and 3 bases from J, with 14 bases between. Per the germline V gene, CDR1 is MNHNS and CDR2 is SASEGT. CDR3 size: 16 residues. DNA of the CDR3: TGTGCCAGCAGTGAGGGAGATTGGGTATCTAATGAAAAACTGTTTTTT. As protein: CASSEGDWVSNEKLFF.

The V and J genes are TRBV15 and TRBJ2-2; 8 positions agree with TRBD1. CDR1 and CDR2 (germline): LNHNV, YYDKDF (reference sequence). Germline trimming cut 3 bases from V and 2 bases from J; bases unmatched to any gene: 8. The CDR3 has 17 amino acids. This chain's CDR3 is CATSSYFGQGNTGELFF. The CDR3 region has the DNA TGTGCCACCAGCAGTTACTTCGGACAGGGCAACACCGGGGAGCTGTTTTTT.

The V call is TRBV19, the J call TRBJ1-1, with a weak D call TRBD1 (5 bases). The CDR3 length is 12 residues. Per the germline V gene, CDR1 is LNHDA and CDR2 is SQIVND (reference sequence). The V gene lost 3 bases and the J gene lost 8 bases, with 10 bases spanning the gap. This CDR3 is CASSIPSGEAFF. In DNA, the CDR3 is TGTGCCAGTAGTATTCCGTCAGGGGAAGCTTTCTTT.

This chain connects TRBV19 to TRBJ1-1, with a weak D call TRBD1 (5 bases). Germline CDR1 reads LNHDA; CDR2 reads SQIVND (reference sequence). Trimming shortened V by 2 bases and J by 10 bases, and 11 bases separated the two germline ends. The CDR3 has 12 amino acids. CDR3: CASSIKGPGAFF. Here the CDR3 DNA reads TGTGCCAGTAGTATAAAGGGGCCAGGAGCTTTCTTT.

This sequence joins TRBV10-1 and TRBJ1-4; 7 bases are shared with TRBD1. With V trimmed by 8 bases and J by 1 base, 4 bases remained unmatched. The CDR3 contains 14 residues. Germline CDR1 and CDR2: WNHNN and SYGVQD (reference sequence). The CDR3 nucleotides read TGCGCCAGCTTAGGGGGCGGAACTAATGAAAAACTGTTTTTT. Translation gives CASLGGGTNEKLFF.

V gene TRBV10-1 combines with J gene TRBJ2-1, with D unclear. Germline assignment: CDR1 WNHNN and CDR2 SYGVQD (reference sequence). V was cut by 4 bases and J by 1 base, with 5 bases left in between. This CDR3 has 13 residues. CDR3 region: CASSVESYNEQFF. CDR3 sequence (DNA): TGCGCCAGCAGTGTCGAGTCCTACAATGAGCAGTTCTTC.

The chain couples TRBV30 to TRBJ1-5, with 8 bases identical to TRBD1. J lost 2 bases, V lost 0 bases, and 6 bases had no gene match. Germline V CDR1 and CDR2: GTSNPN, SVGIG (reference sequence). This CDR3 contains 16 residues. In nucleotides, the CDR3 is TGTGCCTGGAGTGTTGGGCAGGGGGCGCGCAATCAGCCCCAGCATTTT. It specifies CAWSVGQGARNQPQHF.

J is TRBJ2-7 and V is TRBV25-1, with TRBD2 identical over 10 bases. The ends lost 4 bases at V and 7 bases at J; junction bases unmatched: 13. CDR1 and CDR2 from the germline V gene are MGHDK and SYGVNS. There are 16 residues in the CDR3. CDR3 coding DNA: TGTGCCAGCAGTGTAGCGGGGGGCCCCATCCCGGGTGAGCAGTACTTC. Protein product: CASSVAGGPIPGEQYF.

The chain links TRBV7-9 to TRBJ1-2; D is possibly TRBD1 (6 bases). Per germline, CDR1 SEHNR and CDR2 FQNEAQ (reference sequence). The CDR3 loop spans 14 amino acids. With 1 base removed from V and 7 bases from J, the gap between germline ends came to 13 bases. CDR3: CASSLVRGEVGYTF. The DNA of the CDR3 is TGTGCCAGCAGCTTAGTCAGGGGAGAGGTTGGCTACACCTTC.

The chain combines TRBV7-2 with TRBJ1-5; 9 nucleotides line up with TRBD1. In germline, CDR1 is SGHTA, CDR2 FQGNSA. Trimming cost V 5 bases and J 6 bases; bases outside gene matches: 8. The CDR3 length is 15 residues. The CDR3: CASSEPGTGIQPQHF. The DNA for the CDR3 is TGTGCCAGCAGCGAACCCGGGACAGGGATTCAGCCCCAGCATTTT.

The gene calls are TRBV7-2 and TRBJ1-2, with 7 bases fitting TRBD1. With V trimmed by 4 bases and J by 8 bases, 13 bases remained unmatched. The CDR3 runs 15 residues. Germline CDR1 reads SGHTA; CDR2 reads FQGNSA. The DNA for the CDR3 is TGTGCCAGCAGCTCCTGGACAGGAAGTACCTGGGGCTACACCTTC. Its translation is CASSSWTGSTWGYTF.

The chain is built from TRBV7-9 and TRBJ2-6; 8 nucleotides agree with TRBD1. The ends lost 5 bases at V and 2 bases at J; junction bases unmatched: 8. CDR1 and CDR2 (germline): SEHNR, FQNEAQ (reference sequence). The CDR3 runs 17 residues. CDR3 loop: CASSPTQGAAGANVLTF. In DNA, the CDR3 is TGTGCCAGCAGCCCCACCCAGGGGGCGGCTGGGGCCAACGTCCTGACTTTC.

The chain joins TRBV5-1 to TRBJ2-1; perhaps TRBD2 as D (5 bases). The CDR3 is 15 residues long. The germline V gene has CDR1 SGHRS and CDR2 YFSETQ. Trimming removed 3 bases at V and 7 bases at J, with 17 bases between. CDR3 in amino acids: CASSSDPGYGNEQFF. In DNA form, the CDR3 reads TGCGCCAGCAGCTCCGACCCGGGATACGGTAATGAGCAGTTCTTC.

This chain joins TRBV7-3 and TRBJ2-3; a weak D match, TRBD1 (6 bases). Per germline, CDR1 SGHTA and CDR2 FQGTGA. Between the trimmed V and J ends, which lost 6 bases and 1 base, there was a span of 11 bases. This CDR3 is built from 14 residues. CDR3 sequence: CASSYRQGTDTQYF. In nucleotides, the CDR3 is TGTGCCAGCAGTTATAGACAGGGCACAGATACGCAGTATTTT.